This T cell receptor beta chain emerged from a study of PD-1 blockade in classical Hodgkin lymphoma. TCRdb's copy holds only in-frame clones and misses some; the assay was immunoSEQ multiplex PCR. The top ten hold around a tenth of the sample, which has some 25,000 clones, 82% seen once. V lost 4 bases and J 6 bases, leaving 19 bases between the germline ends. The CDR3 has 16 residues. Per germline, CDR1 SNHLY and CDR2 FYNNEI. Each of the patients experienced relapse following autologous stem cell transplantation, and their brentuximab vedotin exposure differed. Patients showed best responses of complete response, partial response or progressive disease. By share, this clone ranks as medium-sized (0.01 to 0.1%). What it binds is not known. The sample carries other DNA sequences with the same CDR3. Broader study findings: For complete responders, baseline diversity was comparable to that of newly diagnosed patients. With CD4+ cells, TCR diversity rose significantly by C4D1, but not with CD8+ cells. Relapsed/refractory patients reportedly had lower baseline diversity than newly diagnosed patients.

Sample: peripheral blood mononuclear cells (PBMCs), taken before the second cycle of nivolumab. The J gene is TRBJ1-5, the V gene TRBV2; D gene uncertain. The clonotype was recovered from a human donor with classical Hodgkin lymphoma. CDR3 residues: CASSASGRREGQPQHF. CDR3 sequence (DNA): TGTGCCAGCAGTGCCTCTGGGAGGAGGGAGGGTCAGCCCCAGCATTTT.